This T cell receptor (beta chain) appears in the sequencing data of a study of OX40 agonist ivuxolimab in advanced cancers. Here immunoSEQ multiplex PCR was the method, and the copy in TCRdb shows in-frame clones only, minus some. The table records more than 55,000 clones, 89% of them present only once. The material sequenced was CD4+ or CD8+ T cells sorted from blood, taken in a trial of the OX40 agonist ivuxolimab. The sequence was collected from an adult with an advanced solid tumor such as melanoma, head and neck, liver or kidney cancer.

The CDR3 loop is CASSLGSRSTDTQYF. In nucleotides, the CDR3 is TGTGCCAGCAGCTTGGGGTCTAGAAGCACAGATACGCAGTATTTT. The V gene is TRBV5-6, the J gene TRBJ2-3; unclear D gene. Trimming cost V 0 bases and J 0 bases, with 8 bases left between them. CDR1 is SGHDT, CDR2 YYEEEE, per germline. The CDR3 sequence is 15 residues long.